Below, one T cell receptor (beta chain) is given with its context. The data derive from a study of blood T cells in healthy people across ages. Whole-study context: Per two T cells, template switching captured roughly one barcoded beta molecule.

It was with a sample-barcoded 5' primer and a J-beta primer mix that a second PCR of about 6 to 12 cycles was run. Each CDR3 protein gets one entry after TCRdb re-called the 5' RACE reads with MiXCR. In the table there are about 730,000 distinct CDR3 sequences, approximately 43% of which are singletons. The CDR3 extends over 14 amino acids. With 5 bases removed from V and 2 bases from J, the gap between germline ends came to 11 bases. Germline V CDR1 and CDR2: LGHDT, YNNKEL (reference sequence). The clonotype comes from a woman in her sixties or seventies in good health. The chain has TRBV3-1 and TRBJ2-3, with D possibly called TRBD1 or TRBD2 (5 bases each). The specimen sequenced was blood. The CDR3 here is CASSNRDPTDTQYF. The CDR3 nucleotides are TGTGCCAGCAGCAACCGGGACCCCACAGATACGCAGTATTTT.